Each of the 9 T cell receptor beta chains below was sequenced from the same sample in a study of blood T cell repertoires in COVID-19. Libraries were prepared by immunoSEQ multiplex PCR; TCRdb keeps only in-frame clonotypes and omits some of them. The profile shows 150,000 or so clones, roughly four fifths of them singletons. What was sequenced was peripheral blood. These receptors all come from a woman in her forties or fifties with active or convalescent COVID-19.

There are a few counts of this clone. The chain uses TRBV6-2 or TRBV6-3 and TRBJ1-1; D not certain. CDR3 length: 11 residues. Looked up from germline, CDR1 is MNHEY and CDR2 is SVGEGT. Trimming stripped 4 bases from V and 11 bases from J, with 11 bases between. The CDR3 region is CASSLAGGAFF. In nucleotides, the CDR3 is TGTGCCAGCAGTTTGGCCGGAGGGGCTTTCTTT.

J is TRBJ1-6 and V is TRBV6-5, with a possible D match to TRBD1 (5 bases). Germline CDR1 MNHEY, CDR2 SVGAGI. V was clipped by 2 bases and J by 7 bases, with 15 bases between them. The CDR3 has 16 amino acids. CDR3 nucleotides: TGTGCCAGCAGTTACGGGGGGTCATTAGGGAATTCACCCCTCCACTTT. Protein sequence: CASSYGGSLGNSPLHF.

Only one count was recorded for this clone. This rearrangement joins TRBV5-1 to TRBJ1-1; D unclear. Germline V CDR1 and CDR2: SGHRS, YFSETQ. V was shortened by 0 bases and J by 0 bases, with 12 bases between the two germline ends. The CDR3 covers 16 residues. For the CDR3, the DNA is TGCGCCAGCAGCTTGGCCCCTACAGATTTGAACACTGAAGCTTTCTTT. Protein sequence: CASSLAPTDLNTEAFF.

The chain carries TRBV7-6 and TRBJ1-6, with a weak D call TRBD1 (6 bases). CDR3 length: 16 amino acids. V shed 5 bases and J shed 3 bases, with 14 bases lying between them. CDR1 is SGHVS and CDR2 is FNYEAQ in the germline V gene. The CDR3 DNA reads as TGTGCCAGCAGCCCAGGACAGCGAGGCTATAATTCACCCCTCCACTTT. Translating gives CASSPGQRGYNSPLHF.

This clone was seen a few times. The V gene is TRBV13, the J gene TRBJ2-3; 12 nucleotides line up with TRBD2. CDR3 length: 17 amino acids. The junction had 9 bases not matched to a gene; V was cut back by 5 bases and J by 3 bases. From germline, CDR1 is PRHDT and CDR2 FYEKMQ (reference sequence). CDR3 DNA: TGTGCCAGCAGCAAAGGCACTAGCGGGGGGATAACAGATACGCAGTATTTT. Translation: CASSKGTSGGITDTQYF.

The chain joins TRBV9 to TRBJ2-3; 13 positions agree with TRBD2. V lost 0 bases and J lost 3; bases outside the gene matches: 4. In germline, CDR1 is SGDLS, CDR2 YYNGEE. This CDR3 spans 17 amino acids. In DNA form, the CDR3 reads TGTGCCAGCAGCGTAGGGACTAGCGGGGGTGGTACAGATACGCAGTATTTT. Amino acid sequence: CASSVGTSGGGTDTQYF.

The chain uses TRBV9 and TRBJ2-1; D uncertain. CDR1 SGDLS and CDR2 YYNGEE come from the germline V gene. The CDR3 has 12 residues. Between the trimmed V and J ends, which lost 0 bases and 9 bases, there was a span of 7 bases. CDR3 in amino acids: CASSVGGVEQFF. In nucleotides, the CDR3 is TGTGCCAGCAGCGTAGGTGGAGTTGAGCAGTTCTTC.

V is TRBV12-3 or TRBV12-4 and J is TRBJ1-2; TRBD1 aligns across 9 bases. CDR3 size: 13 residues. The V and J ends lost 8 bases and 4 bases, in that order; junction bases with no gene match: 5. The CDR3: CASLETGGYGYTF. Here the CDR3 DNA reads TGTGCCAGCCTGGAGACAGGGGGCTATGGCTACACCTTC.

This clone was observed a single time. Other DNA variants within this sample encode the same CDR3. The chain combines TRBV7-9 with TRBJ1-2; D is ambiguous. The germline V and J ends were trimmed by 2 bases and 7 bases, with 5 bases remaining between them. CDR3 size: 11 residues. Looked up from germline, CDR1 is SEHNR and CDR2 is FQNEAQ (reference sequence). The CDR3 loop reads CASSLRGGYTF. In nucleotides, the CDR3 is TGTGCCAGCAGCTTAAGAGGTGGCTACACCTTC.